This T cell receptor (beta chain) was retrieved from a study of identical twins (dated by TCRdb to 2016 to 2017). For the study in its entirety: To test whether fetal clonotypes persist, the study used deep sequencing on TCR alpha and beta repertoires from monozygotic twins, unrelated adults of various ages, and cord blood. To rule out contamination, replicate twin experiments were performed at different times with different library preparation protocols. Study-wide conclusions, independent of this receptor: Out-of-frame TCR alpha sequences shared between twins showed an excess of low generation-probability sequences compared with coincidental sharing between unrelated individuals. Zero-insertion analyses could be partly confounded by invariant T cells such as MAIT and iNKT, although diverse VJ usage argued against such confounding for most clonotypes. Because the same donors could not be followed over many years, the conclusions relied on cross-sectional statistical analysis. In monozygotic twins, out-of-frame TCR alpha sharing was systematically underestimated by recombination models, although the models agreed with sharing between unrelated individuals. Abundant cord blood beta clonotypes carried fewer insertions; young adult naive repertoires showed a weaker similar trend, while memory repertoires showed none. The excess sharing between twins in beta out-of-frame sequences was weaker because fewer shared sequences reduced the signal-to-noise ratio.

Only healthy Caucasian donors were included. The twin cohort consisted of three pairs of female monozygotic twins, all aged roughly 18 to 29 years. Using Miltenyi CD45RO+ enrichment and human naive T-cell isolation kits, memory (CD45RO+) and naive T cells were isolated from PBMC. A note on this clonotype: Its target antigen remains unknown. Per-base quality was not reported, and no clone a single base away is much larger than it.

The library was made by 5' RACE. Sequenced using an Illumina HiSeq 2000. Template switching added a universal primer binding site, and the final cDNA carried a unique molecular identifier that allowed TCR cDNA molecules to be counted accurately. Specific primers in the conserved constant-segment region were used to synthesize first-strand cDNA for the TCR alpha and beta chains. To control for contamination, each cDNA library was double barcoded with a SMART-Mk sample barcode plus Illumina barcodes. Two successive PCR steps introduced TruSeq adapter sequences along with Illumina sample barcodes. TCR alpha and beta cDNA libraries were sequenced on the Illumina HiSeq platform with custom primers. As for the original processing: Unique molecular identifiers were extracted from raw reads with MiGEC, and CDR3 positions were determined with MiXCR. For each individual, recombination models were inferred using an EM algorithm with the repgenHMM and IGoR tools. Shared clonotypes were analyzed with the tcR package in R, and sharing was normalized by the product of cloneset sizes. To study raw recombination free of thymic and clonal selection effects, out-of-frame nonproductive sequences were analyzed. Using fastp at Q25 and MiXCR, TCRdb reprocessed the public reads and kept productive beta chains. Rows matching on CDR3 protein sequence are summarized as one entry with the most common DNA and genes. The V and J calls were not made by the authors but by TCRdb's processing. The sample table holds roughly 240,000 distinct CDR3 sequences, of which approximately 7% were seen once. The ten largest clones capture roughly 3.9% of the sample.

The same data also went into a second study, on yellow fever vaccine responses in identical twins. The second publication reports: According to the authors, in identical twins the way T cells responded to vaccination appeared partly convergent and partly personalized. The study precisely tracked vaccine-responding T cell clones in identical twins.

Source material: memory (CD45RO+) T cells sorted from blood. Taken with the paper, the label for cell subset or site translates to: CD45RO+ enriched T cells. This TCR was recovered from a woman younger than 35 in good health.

The nucleotide sequence reads TGTGCCAGCAGTTCACGGGACTCTCAACACGAGACCCAGTACTTC. Protein translation: CASSSRDSQHETQYF. The V gene is TRBV12-3 or TRBV12-4 and the J gene is TRBJ2-5, and the D gene may be TRBD2, 6 bases matching. The CDR3 covers 15 residues, taking in both the cysteine and the phenylalanine. Only the CDR3 DNA is retained, 45 bases long and in frame from the first base. V and J are truncated by 4 bases and 5 bases respectively, leaving an intervening sequence of 17 bases.